Below are 15 T cell receptor beta chains sequenced from a single sample in a study of shared T cell receptors in the human thymus. Clones were sequenced by immunoSEQ multiplex PCR, and TCRdb holds only the in-frame ones, with some missing. The sample lists some 760,000 clones; 80% to 90% were seen once. Separately, the same data were catalogued under a study of human thymus T cells.

Sequencing was performed on thymocytes. The receptors here all came from a girl in the first two years of life with a congenital heart defect.

The rearrangement joins TRBV27 to TRBJ1-1; no firm D call. Germline V gene sequence: CDR1 MNHEY, CDR2 SMNVEV (reference sequence). The length of the CDR3 is 13 residues. Trimming left V 9 bases short and J 7 bases short, with 18 bases between. The CDR3 bases are TGTGCCAGTAGACTAACCCCACAGAGTGAAGCTTTCTTT. It codes for CASRLTPQSEAFF.

This chain connects TRBV10-1 to TRBJ2-1; 8 bases line up with TRBD1. Trimming removed 0 bases from V and 5 bases from J; junction bases left unmatched: 9. CDR1 is WNHNN, CDR2 SYGVQD, per germline (reference sequence). CDR3 size: 17 residues. The CDR3 loop is CASSESRRDRPHNEQFF. CDR3 DNA sequence: TGCGCCAGCAGTGAGTCGCGCCGGGACAGGCCACACAATGAGCAGTTCTTC.

This clone was detected only once. V gene TRBV7-2 combines with J gene TRBJ2-3; D uncertain. The length of the CDR3 is 13 residues. Germline V gene lookup returns CDR1 SGHTA and CDR2 FQGNSA. V lost 5 bases and J 3 bases, leaving 9 bases between the germline ends. CDR3 coding DNA: TGTGCCAGCAGCCTAAAGTGGACAGATACGCAGTATTTT. This codes for CASSLKWTDTQYF. Filled out from reference TRBV7-2 and TRBJ2-3, the complete variable domain reads GAGVSQSPSNKVTEKGKDVELRCDPISGHTALYWYRQSLGQGLEFLIYFQGNSAPDKSGLPSDRFSAERTGGSVSTLTIQRTQQEDSAVYLCASSLKWTDTQYFGPGTRLTVL.

This chain joins TRBV7-3 and TRBJ1-2; 10 bases agree with TRBD1. The ends lost 5 bases at V and 8 bases at J; junction bases unmatched: 8. The CDR3 totals 14 residues. CDR1 is SGHTA, CDR2 FQGTGA, per germline. CDR3 DNA: TGTGCCAGCAGCCTAGGACAGGGGGATGGAGGCTACACCTTC. This gives the protein CASSLGQGDGGYTF.

This CDR3 reads CASSPQQGTHYEQYF. Here the CDR3 DNA reads TGTGCCAGCAGCCCCCAACAGGGGACCCACTACGAGCAGTACTTC. The chain couples TRBV7-6 to TRBJ2-7, with 7 bases matching TRBD1. This CDR3 region has 15 residues. Germline lookup yields CDR1 SGHVS and CDR2 FNYEAQ. The ends lost 5 bases at V and 3 bases at J; junction bases unmatched: 10.

The V call is TRBV7-6, the J call TRBJ2-5; D perhaps matches TRBD2 (6 bases). This CDR3 spans 14 amino acids. CDR1 SGHVS and CDR2 FNYEAQ come from the germline V gene. V gave up 5 bases and J gave up 5 bases, with 15 bases separating them. Here the CDR3 reads CASSLPIGGETQYF. CDR3 nucleotide sequence: TGTGCCAGCAGCCTACCGATCGGGGGTGAGACCCAGTACTTC.

The genes are TRBV5-1 and TRBJ1-2; 7 nucleotides line up with TRBD1. Germline trimming cut 5 bases from V and 6 bases from J; bases unmatched to any gene: 7. The CDR3 consists of 13 residues. The germline gives CDR1 SGHRS, CDR2 YFSETQ. The CDR3 bases are TGCGCCAGCAGGTTGACAGGGCGGGATGGCTACACCTTC. Encoded protein: CASRLTGRDGYTF.

This rearrangement joins TRBV5-1 to TRBJ2-7; TRBD1 might be the D (6 bases). Trimming stripped 4 bases from V and 2 bases from J, with 16 bases between. Per the germline V gene, CDR1 is SGHRS and CDR2 is YFSETQ. The CDR3 is made up of 15 amino acids. For the CDR3, the DNA is TGCGCCAGCAGCAAGCAGCTGACAGGCGCCTACGAGCAGTACTTC. The encoded protein is CASSKQLTGAYEQYF.

The V call is TRBV10-3, the J call TRBJ2-1; D possibly corresponds to TRBD2 (5 bases). With 5 bases removed from V and 2 bases from J, the gap between germline ends came to 13 bases. CDR1 ENHRY and CDR2 SYGVKD come from the germline V gene. The CDR3 totals 15 residues. The CDR3 DNA reads as TGTGCCATCAGTCCCCCGGGGTTTCCCTACAATGAGCAGTTCTTC. Protein product: CAISPPGFPYNEQFF.

This chain uses TRBV5-1 with TRBJ1-1, with D possibly being TRBD1 (6 bases). This CDR3 comprises 19 residues. CDR1 is SGHRS, CDR2 YFSETQ, per germline. V was pared by 4 bases and J by 8 bases, with 33 bases between. CDR3 nucleotides: TGCGCCAGCAGCCACGGTCCCGGGACATCGTTCATCAGCGGCGGGGAAGCTTTCTTT. Its protein product is CASSHGPGTSFISGGEAFF.

On this clone: The same CDR3 arises from other DNA sequences in this sample as well. The genes are TRBV9 and TRBJ2-1; a possible D gene is TRBD1 (6 bases). The CDR3 has 15 residues. The germline V gene has CDR1 SGDLS and CDR2 YYNGEE. Trimming removed 0 bases at V and 0 bases at J, with 7 bases between. The CDR3 bases are TGTGCCAGCAGCGTAGTAGGGGGCTCCTACAATGAGCAGTTCTTC. It is translated as CASSVVGGSYNEQFF. Supplemented by reference TRBV9 and TRBJ2-1, the full variable domain reads DSGVTQTPKHLITATGQRVTLRCSPRSGDLSVYWYQQSLDQGLQFLIQYYNGEERAKGNILERFSAQQFPDLHSELNLSSLELGDSALYFCASSVVGGSYNEQFFGPGTRLTVL.

The chain has TRBV7-2 and TRBJ1-1; possible D gene TRBD1, 5 bases. CDR1 is SGHTA and CDR2 is FQGNSA in the germline V gene. The CDR3 runs 12 residues. Trimming pared 2 bases from V and 5 bases from J, leaving 6 bases between. Here the CDR3 DNA reads TGTGCCAGCAGCTTAAGGGGTACTGAAGCTTTCTTT. Translation gives CASSLRGTEAFF.

V is TRBV19 and J is TRBJ1-2, with D perhaps TRBD1 (5 bases). The CDR3 spans 13 residues. Trimming shortened V by 4 bases and J by 7 bases, and 13 bases separated the two germline ends. CDR1 is LNHDA and CDR2 is SQIVND in the germline V gene (reference sequence). The CDR3 here is CASSKGIMVGYTF. CDR3 bases: TGTGCCAGTAGTAAGGGGATCATGGTTGGCTACACCTTC.

This chain uses TRBV10-3 with TRBJ1-3; TRBD1 aligns across 7 bases. J gave up 2 bases and V 4 bases, and 8 bases lay outside the gene matches. The CDR3 extends over 16 amino acids. Germline V gene data show CDR1 as ENHRY and CDR2 as SYGVKD. The CDR3 spells CAISGPDRKAGNTIYF. The CDR3 coding sequence is TGTGCCATCAGTGGGCCGGACAGGAAAGCTGGAAACACCATATATTTT.

The chain couples TRBV4-2 to TRBJ1-1; D unclear. The CDR3 is made up of 13 amino acids. Per the germline V gene, CDR1 is LGHNA and CDR2 is YNFKEQ. V shed 4 bases and J shed 1 base, with 7 bases lying between them. This chain's CDR3 is CASSRTENTEAFF. CDR3 DNA sequence: TGTGCCAGCAGCCGAACAGAGAACACTGAAGCTTTCTTT.